One sample yielded the 15 T cell receptor beta chains listed below, sequenced in a study of T cells in localized non-small cell lung cancer. Clones were read by immunoSEQ multiplex PCR, and TCRdb kept only the in-frame ones, dropping some. The sample yields over 50,000 clones, roughly 90% seen once. Specimen: peripheral blood, collected before any cancer treatment. The source of these receptors is a woman aged 40-75 years with stage I lung adenocarcinoma.

This sequence joins TRBV7-9 and TRBJ2-5; 8 bases fit TRBD1. There are 17 residues in the CDR3. CDR1 is SEHNR and CDR2 is FQNEAQ in the germline V gene (reference sequence). Trimming removed 5 bases from V and 2 bases from J; junction bases left unmatched: 13. The DNA for the CDR3 is TGTGCCAGCAGCCCCGGAGACAGGGGATTGGGTCAAGAGACCCAGTACTTC. It encodes CASSPGDRGLGQETQYF. The whole variable domain, filled in from reference TRBV7-9 and TRBJ2-5, reads DTGVSQNPRHKITKRGQNVTFRCDPISEHNRLYWYRQTLGQGPEFLTYFQNEAQLEKSRLLSDRFSAERPKGSFSTLEIQRTEQGDSAMYLCASSPGDRGLGQETQYFGPGTRLLVL.

V gene TRBV27 combines with J gene TRBJ1-4; D unclear. The CDR3 has 12 residues. Germline V CDR1 and CDR2: MNHEY, SMNVEV (reference sequence). V gave up 6 bases and J gave up 8 bases, with 10 bases separating them. The CDR3 DNA reads as TGTGCCAGCAGCTTTACGGGCGAAAAACTGTTTTTT. Encoded protein: CASSFTGEKLFF.

This clone was observed a single time. This chain uses TRBV6-6 with TRBJ1-2, with a possible D match to TRBD1 (6 bases). The CDR3 sequence is 15 residues long. Trimming shortened V by 4 bases and J by 3 bases, and 15 bases separated the two germline ends. The V gene's germline CDR1 is MNHNY and CDR2 SVGAGI (reference sequence). The CDR3 protein is CASSFGQLLHYGYTF. In DNA form, the CDR3 reads TGTGCCAGCAGTTTTGGACAGCTTCTTCACTATGGCTACACCTTC.

The V and J genes are TRBV28 and TRBJ2-3; 9 bases match TRBD1. The trim removed 5 bases at V and 3 bases at J, leaving 9 bases unmatched. The CDR3 sequence is 16 residues long. Germline V gives CDR1 MDHEN, CDR2 SYDVKM. CDR3 bases: TGTGCCAGCAGTCCCGGGACAGGGAGGGCGACAGATACGCAGTATTTT. Protein: CASSPGTGRATDTQYF.

This chain joins TRBV7-2 and TRBJ1-1; TRBD1 aligns across 8 bases. The CDR3 contains 13 residues. Germline values: CDR1 SGHTA, CDR2 FQGNSA. The V segment lost 4 bases and the J segment 7 bases; nucleotides outside the gene matches: 5. This CDR3 reads CASSSDRGNEAFF. Written as DNA, the CDR3 is TGTGCCAGCAGCTCCGACAGGGGTAATGAAGCTTTCTTT.

This chain uses TRBV6-5 with TRBJ1-1; tentative D call: TRBD1 (5 bases). This CDR3 is built from 13 residues. CDR1 MNHEY and CDR2 SVGAGI come from the germline V gene. The V end was cut by 6 bases, the J end by 5 bases, with 13 bases between. CDR3 loop: CASRSDSWTEAFF. In nucleotides, the CDR3 is TGTGCCAGCAGATCCGACAGTTGGACTGAAGCTTTCTTT.

This chain uses TRBV23-1 with TRBJ2-3; 13 nucleotides align to TRBD2. TRBV23-1 is marked as an open reading frame, function uncertain. The J segment lost 8 bases and the V segment lost 6 bases, leaving 8 bases of the junction unmatched. This CDR3 is 15 amino acids long. CDR3 loop: CASRPLAGGPGTQYF. CDR3 DNA: TGCGCCAGCAGACCACTAGCGGGGGGGCCTGGTACGCAGTATTTT.

V usage is TRBV14 and J usage is TRBJ2-7; D is undetermined. Trimming shortened V by 4 bases and J by 6 bases, and 13 bases separated the two germline ends. Germline CDR1 is SGHDN and CDR2 is FVKESK. The CDR3 is 13 amino acids. The CDR3 DNA sequence: TGTGCCAGCAGCCCGGAGTGGGGTCCCGAGCAGTACTTC. Its translation is CASSPEWGPEQYF.

Points on this clone: Mismatch with germline at one junction end may stem from a read error. The chain employs TRBV11-1 and TRBJ1-1, with 10 bases aligning to TRBD1. This CDR3 region has 15 residues. The germline V gene has CDR1 SGHAT and CDR2 FQDESV (reference sequence). CDR3 amino acids: CASTLRQGAGTEAFF. The CDR3 coding sequence is TGTGCCAGCACCTTAAGACAGGGGGCGGGAACTGAAGCTTTCTTT.

This clone showed up just once. The chain couples TRBV19 to TRBJ1-5, with TRBD1 matching over 7 bases. The CDR3 totals 14 residues. The germline V gene encodes CDR1 LNHDA and CDR2 SQIVND (reference sequence). With V trimmed by 5 bases and J by 6 bases, 7 bases remained unmatched. The chain's CDR3 is CASSGDRVTQPQHF. The CDR3 DNA is TGTGCCAGTAGTGGAGACAGGGTCACTCAGCCCCAGCATTTT.

The V and J genes are TRBV28 and TRBJ1-2; 8 bases line up with TRBD1. V trimming: 6 bases; J trimming: 5 bases; junction bases outside the gene matches: 5. Looked up from germline, CDR1 is MDHEN and CDR2 is SYDVKM. The CDR3 length is 13 residues. The DNA of the CDR3 is TGTGCCAGCAGCCACGACAGGGGTTATGGCTACACCTTC. This gives the protein CASSHDRGYGYTF.

The chain joins TRBV30 to TRBJ2-7; possible D gene TRBD1, 7 bases. Germline CDR1 is GTSNPN and CDR2 is SVGIG (reference sequence). V was trimmed by 2 bases and J by 5 bases, leaving 13 bases between them. The CDR3 extends over 13 amino acids. The CDR3 region is CAWSIQGGNEQYF. The CDR3 DNA follows: TGTGCCTGGAGTATCCAGGGGGGCAACGAGCAGTACTTC. The complete variable domain, with remaining parts taken from reference TRBV30 and TRBJ2-7, reads SQTIHQWPATLVQPVGSPLSLECTVEGTSNPNLYWYRQAAGRGLQLLFYSVGIGQISSEVPQNLSASRPQDRQFILSSKKLLLSDSGFYLCAWSIQGGNEQYFGPGTRLTVT.

The chain couples TRBV7-6 to TRBJ1-3; D is unclear. The germline V and J ends were trimmed by 5 bases and 3 bases, with 20 bases remaining between them. CDR1 is SGHVS and CDR2 is FNYEAQ in the germline V gene. This CDR3 is 17 amino acids long. CDR3 in amino acids: CASSPSGPSGIGNTIYF. The DNA for the CDR3 is TGTGCCAGCAGCCCCAGCGGCCCGTCCGGGATTGGAAACACCATATATTTT.

The chain is built from TRBV7-9 and TRBJ2-3; weak D call: TRBD2 (6 bases). Trimming removed 5 bases at V and 4 bases at J, with 16 bases between. The length of the CDR3 is 15 residues. Germline CDR1 and CDR2: SEHNR and FQNEAQ (reference sequence). The CDR3 DNA follows: TGTGCCAGCAGCCCCCGGCGGGATCCCCCAGATACGCAGTATTTT. It specifies CASSPRRDPPDTQYF.

The sample holds a few counts of this clone. The chain uses TRBV4-1 and TRBJ2-7, with D perhaps being TRBD1 or TRBD2 (5 bases each). CDR3 length: 17 amino acids. Germline lookup yields CDR1 MGHRA and CDR2 YSYEKL. The germline V and J ends were trimmed by 2 bases and 3 bases, with 20 bases remaining between them. CDR3 loop: CASSQLMTRGSDYEQYF. For the CDR3, the DNA is TGCGCCAGCAGCCAACTAATGACCCGGGGCAGCGACTACGAGCAGTACTTC.